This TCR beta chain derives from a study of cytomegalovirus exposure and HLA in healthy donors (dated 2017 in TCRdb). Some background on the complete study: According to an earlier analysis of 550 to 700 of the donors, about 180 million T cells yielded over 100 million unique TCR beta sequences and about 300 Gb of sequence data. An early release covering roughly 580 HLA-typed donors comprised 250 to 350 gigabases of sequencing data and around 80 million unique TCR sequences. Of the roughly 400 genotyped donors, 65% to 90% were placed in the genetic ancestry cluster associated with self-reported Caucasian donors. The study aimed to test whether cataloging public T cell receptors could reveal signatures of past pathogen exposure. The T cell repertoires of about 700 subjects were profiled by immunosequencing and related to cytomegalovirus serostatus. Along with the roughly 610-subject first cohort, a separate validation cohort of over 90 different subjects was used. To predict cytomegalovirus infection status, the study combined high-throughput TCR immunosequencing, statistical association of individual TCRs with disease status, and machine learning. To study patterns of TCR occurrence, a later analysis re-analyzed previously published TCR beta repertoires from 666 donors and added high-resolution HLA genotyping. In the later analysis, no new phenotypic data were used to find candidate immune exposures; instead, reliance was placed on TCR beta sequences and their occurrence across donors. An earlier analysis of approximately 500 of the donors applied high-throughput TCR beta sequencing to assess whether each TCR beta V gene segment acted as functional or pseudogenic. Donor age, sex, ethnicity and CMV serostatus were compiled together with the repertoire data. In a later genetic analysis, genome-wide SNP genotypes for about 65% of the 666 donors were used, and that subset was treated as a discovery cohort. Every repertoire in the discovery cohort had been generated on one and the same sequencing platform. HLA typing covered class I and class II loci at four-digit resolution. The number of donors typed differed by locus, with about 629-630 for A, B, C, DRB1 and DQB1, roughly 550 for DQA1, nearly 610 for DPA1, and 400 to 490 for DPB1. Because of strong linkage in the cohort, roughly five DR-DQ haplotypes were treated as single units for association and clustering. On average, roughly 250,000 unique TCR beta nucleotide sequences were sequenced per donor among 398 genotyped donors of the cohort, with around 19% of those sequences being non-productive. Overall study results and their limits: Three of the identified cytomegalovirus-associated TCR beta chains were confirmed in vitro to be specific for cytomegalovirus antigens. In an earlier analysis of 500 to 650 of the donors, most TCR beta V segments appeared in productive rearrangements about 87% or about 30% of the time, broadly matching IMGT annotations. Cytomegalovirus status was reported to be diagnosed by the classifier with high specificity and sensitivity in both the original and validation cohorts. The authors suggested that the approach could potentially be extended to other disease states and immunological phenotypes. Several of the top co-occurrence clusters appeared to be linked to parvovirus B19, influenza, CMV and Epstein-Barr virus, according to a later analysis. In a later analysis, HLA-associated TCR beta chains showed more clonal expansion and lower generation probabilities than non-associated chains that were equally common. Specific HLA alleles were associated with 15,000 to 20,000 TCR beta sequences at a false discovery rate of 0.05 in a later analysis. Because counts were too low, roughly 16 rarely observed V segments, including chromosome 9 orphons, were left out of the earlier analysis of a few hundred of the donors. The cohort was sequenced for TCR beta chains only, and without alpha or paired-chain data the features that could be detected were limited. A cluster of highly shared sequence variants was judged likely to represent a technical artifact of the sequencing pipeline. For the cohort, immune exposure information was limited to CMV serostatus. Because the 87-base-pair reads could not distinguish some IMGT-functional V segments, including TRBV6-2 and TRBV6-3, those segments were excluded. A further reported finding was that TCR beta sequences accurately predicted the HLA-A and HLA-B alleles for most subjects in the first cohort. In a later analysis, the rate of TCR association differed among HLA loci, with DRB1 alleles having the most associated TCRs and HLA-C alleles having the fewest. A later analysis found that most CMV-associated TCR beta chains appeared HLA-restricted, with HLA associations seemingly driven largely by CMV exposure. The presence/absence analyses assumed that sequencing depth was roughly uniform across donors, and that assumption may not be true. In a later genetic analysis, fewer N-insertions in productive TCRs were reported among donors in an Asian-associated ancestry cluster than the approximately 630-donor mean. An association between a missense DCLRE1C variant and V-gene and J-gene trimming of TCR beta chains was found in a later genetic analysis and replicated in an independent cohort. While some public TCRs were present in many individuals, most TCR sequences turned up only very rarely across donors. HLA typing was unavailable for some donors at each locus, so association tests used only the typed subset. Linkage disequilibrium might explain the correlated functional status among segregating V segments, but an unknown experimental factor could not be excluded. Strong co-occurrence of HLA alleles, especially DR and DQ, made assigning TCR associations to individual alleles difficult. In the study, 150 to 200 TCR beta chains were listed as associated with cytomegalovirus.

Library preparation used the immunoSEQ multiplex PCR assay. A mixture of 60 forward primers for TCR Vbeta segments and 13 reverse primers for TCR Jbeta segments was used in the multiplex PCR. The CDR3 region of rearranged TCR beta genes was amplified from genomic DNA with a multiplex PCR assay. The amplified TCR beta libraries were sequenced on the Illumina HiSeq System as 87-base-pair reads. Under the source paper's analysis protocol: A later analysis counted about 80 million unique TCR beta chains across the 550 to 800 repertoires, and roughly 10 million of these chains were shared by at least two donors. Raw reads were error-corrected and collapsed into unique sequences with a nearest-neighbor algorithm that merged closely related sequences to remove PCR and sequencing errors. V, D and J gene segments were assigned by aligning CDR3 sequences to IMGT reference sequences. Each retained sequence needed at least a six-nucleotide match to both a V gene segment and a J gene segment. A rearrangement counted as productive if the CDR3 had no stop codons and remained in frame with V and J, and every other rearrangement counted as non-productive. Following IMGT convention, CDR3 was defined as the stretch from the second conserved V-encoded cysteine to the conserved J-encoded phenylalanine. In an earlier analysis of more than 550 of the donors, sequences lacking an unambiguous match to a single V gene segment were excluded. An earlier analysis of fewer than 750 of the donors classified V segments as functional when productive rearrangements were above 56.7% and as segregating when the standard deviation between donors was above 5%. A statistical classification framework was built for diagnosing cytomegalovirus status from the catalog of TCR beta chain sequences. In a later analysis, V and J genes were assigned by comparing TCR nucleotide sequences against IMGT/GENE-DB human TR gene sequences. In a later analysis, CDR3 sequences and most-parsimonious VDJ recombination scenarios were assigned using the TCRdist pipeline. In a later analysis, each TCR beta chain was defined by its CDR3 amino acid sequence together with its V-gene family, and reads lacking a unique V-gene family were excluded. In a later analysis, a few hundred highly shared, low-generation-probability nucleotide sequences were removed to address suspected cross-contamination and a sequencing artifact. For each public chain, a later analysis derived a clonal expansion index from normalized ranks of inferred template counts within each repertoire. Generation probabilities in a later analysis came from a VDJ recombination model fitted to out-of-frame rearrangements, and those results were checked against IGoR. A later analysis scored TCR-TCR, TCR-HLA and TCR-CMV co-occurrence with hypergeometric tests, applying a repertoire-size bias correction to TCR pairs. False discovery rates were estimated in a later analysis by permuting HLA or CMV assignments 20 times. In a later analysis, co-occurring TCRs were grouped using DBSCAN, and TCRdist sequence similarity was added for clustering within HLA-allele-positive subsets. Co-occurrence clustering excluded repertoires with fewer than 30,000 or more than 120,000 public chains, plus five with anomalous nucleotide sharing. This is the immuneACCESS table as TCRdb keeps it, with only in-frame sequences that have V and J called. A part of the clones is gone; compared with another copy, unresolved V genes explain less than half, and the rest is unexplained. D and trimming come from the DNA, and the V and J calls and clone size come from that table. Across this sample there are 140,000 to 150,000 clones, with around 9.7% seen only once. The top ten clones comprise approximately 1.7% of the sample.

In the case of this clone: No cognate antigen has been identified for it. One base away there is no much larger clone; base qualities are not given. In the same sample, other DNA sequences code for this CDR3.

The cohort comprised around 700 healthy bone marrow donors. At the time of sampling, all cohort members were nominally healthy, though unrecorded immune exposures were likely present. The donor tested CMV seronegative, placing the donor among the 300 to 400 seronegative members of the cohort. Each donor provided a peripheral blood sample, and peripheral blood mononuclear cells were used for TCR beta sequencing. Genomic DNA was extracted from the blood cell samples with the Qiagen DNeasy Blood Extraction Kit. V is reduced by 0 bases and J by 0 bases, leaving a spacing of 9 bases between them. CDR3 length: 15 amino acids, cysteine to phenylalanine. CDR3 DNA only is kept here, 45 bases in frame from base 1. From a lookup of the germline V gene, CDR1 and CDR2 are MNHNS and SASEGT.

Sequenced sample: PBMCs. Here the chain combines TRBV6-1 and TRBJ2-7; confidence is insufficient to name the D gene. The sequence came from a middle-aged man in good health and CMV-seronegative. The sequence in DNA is TGTGCCAGCAGTGAAGCTGCGCCACCCTCCTACGAGCAGTACTTC. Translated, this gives CASSEAAPPSYEQYF.